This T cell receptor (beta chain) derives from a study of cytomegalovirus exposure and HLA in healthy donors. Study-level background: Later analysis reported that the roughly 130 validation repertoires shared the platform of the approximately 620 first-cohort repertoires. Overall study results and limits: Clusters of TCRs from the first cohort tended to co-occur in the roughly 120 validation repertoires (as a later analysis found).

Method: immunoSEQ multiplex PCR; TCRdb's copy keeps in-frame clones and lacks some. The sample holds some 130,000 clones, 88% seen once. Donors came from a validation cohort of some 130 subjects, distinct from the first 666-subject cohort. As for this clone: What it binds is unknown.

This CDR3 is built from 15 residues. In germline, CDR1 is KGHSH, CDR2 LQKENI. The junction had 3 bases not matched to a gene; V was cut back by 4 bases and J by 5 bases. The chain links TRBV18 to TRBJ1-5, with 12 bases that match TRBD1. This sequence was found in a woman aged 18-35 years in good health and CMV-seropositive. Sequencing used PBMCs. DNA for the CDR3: TGTGCCAGCTCACTAGGGACAGGGGGCTATCAGCCCCAGCATTTT. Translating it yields CASSLGTGGYQPQHF.